Following are 13 T cell receptor beta chains from one sample sequenced in a study of CD8 T cells in Susac syndrome. An input of about 0.45 to 1 ug of RNA was subjected to reverse transcription using random hexamers. TCRdb re-called the immunoSEQ multiplex PCR reads with MiXCR, one entry per CDR3 protein. This table has approximately 210,000 distinct CDR3 sequences, about 94% appearing once. Source material: CD4+ T cells from PBMCs. All receptors derive from a human donor with Susac syndrome.

The chain joins TRBV6-6 to TRBJ2-1; D is ambiguous. CDR3 length equals 13 residues. Between the trimmed V and J ends, which lost 0 bases and 9 bases, there was a span of 9 bases. Germline CDR1 and CDR2: MNHNY and SVGAGI (reference sequence). The chain's CDR3 is CASSYSKEREQFF. In nucleotides, the CDR3 is TGTGCCAGCAGTTACTCCAAAGAGCGTGAGCAGTTCTTC.

V gene TRBV4-3 combines with J gene TRBJ1-2; TRBD1 aligns across 7 bases. Germline lookup yields CDR1 LGHNA and CDR2 YSLEER. The CDR3 extends over 16 amino acids. V was pared by 0 bases and J by 1 base, with 5 bases of the junction left unmatched. The CDR3 DNA is TGCGCCAGCAGCCAAGATTTGGGACAGCTTAACTATGGCTACACCTTC. It is translated as CASSQDLGQLNYGYTF.

The genes are TRBV20-1 and TRBJ2-4; D is undetermined. Deletions cut 1 base from V and 0 bases from J, with 7 bases between. Germline V gene data show CDR1 as DFQATT and CDR2 as SNEGSKA (reference sequence). The CDR3 is made up of 14 amino acids. The CDR3 is CSARGQLAKNIQYF. CDR3 DNA sequence: TGCAGTGCTAGAGGACAACTAGCCAAAAACATTCAGTACTTC.

The chain links TRBV14 to TRBJ1-1; 10 nucleotides agree with TRBD1. This CDR3 region has 16 residues. V lost 4 bases to trimming and J lost 0 bases; unmatched junction nucleotides: 5. Germline CDR1 and CDR2: SGHDN and FVKESK. The CDR3 reads CASSLSGQGMNTEAFF. CDR3 DNA: TGTGCCAGCAGCCTTTCGGGACAGGGGATGAACACTGAAGCTTTCTTT. The whole variable domain, remainder taken from reference TRBV14 and TRBJ1-1, is EAGVTQFPSHSVIEKGQTVTLRCDPISGHDNLYWYRRVMGKEIKFLLHFVKESKQDESGMPNNRFLAERTGGTYSTLKVQPAELEDSGVYFCASSLSGQGMNTEAFFGQGTRLTVV.

V gene TRBV30 combines with J gene TRBJ1-1; 10 nucleotides line up with TRBD1. J gave up 1 base and V 5 bases, and 7 bases lay outside the gene matches. Germline V CDR1 and CDR2: GTSNPN, SVGIG (reference sequence). This CDR3 has 15 amino acids. Here the CDR3 DNA reads TGTGCCTGGGTGACAGGGGGCGAAGAGAACACTGAAGCTTTCTTT. It codes for CAWVTGGEENTEAFF.

The rearrangement uses TRBV19 and TRBJ2-1; 7 bases line up with TRBD2. This CDR3 contains 12 residues. Germline CDR1 reads LNHDA; CDR2 reads SQIVND (reference sequence). J lost 8 bases, V lost 6 bases, and 4 bases had no gene match. In DNA form, the CDR3 reads TGTGCCAGTAGCCCCGGGGGGTATGAGCAGTTCTTC. This codes for CASSPGGYEQFF.

V gene TRBV9 combines with J gene TRBJ2-1; 8 nucleotides align to TRBD2. This CDR3 has 16 amino acids. J was trimmed by 10 bases and V by 0 bases; bases with no gene match: 12. CDR1 and CDR2 from the germline V gene are SGDLS and YYNGEE. Here the CDR3 reads CASSVGGGGTIKEQFF. The CDR3, as DNA: TGTGCCAGCAGCGTAGGGGGCGGGGGGACGATAAAAGAGCAGTTCTTC.

The chain employs TRBV12-3 or TRBV12-4 and TRBJ1-2; D is perhaps TRBD1 (5 bases). There are 12 residues in the CDR3. Trimming left V 7 bases short and J 2 bases short, with 8 bases between. CDR3 sequence: CASTAGNYGYTF. The CDR3 bases are TGTGCCAGCACCGCAGGGAACTATGGCTACACCTTC.

V gene TRBV20-1 combines with J gene TRBJ2-5; tentative D call: TRBD1 (5 bases). Per germline, CDR1 DFQATT and CDR2 SNEGSKA (reference sequence). V was cut by 5 bases and J by 2 bases, with 9 bases left in between. This CDR3 comprises 12 residues. The CDR3 reads CSASRQQETQYF. Here the CDR3 DNA reads TGCAGTGCTTCCCGACAGCAAGAGACCCAGTACTTC.

This sequence joins TRBV30 and TRBJ1-2; D ambiguous. The V gene's germline CDR1 is GTSNPN and CDR2 SVGIG (reference sequence). The V end was cut by 3 bases, the J end by 2 bases, with 16 bases between. CDR3 size: 15 residues. CDR3 nucleotides: TGTGCCTGGAGCAACGCCCTGGGCAGAAACTATGGCTACACCTTC. Translating gives CAWSNALGRNYGYTF. The full variable domain, completed using reference TRBV30 and TRBJ1-2, is SQTIHQWPATLVQPVGSPLSLECTVEGTSNPNLYWYRQAAGRGLQLLFYSVGIGQISSEVPQNLSASRPQDRQFILSSKKLLLSDSGFYLCAWSNALGRNYGYTFGSGTRLTVV.

The chain joins TRBV20-1 to TRBJ2-5, with TRBD2 matching over 8 bases. The CDR3 runs 13 residues. Trimming at V came to 5 bases and at J to 3 bases, leaving 5 bases not matched to a gene. Germline V gives CDR1 DFQATT, CDR2 SNEGSKA (reference sequence). The chain's CDR3 is CSAEGLVEETQYF. CDR3 in DNA: TGCAGTGCTGAGGGACTAGTAGAAGAGACCCAGTACTTC.

J is TRBJ2-7 and V is TRBV27, with D possibly matching TRBD1 (6 bases). This CDR3 has 15 residues. Trimming took 4 bases from V and 0 from J, leaving 13 bases between them. CDR1 is MNHEY, CDR2 SMNVEV, per germline (reference sequence). Here the CDR3 reads CASSSTGLISYEQYF. CDR3 DNA: TGTGCCAGCAGTTCGACAGGCCTAATCTCCTACGAGCAGTACTTC.

V and J are TRBV12-3 or TRBV12-4 and TRBJ2-6; 7 nucleotides align to TRBD1. V was clipped by 4 bases and J by 0 bases; unmatched bases: 9. The CDR3 is 18 amino acids. CDR3 bases: TGTGCCAGCAGTTCCGTGGACAGGCTGGGCTCTGGGGCCAACGTCCTGACTTTC. It encodes CASSSVDRLGSGANVLTF.